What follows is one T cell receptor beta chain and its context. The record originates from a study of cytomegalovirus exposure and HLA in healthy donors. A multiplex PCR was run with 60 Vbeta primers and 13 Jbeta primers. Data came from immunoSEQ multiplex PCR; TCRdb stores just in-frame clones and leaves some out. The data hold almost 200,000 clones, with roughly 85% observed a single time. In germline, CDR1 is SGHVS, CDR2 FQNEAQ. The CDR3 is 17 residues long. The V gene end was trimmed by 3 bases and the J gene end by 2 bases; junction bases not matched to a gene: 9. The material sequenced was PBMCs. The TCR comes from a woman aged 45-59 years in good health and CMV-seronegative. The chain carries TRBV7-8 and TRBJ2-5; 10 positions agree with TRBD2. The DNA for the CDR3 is TGTGCCAGCAGCTTTATGGCTAGCGGGAGACTACAAGAGACCCAGTACTTC. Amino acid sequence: CASSFMASGRLQETQYF.